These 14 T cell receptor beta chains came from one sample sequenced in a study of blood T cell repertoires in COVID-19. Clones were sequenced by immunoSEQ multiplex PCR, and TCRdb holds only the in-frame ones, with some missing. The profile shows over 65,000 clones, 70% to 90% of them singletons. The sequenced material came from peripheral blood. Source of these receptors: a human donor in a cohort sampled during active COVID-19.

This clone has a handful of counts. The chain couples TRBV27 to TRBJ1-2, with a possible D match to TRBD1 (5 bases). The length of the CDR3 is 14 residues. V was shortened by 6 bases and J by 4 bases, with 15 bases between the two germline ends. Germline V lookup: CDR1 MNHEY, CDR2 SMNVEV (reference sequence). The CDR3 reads CASSANRDFYGYTF. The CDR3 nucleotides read TGTGCCAGCAGCGCAAACCGGGACTTCTATGGCTACACCTTC.

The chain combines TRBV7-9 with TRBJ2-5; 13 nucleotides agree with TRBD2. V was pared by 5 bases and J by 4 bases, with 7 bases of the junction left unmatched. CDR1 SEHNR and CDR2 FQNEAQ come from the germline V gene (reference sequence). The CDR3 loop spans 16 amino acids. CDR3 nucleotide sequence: TGTGCCAGCAGCCTTACTAGCGGGGGGGCGCGAGAGACCCAGTACTTC. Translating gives CASSLTSGGARETQYF.

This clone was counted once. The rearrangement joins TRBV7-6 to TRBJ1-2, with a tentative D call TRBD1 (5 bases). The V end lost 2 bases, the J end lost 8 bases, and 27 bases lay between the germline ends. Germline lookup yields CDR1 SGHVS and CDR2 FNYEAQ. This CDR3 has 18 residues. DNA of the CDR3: TGTGCCAGCAGCTTACGTGATACGGCAGGGAATATTTCACGGGGCTACACCTTC. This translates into CASSLRDTAGNISRGYTF. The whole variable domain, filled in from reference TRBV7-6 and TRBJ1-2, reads GAGVSQSPRYKVTKRGQDVALRCDPISGHVSLYWYRQALGQGPEFLTYFNYEAQQDKSGLPNDRFSAERPEGSISTLTIQRTEQRDSAMYRCASSLRDTAGNISRGYTFGSGTRLTVV.

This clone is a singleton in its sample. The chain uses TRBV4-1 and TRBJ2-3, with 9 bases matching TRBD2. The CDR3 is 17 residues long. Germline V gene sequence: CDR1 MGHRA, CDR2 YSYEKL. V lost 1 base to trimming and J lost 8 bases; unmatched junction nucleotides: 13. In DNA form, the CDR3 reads TGCGCCAGCAGCCAAGTAGGGGCGGGGGGGCCTTTGAGTACGCAGTATTTT. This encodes CASSQVGAGGPLSTQYF.

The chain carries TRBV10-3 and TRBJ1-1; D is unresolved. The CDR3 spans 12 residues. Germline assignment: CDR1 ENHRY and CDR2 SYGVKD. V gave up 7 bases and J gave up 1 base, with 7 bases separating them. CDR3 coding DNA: TGTGCCATCAACACAGCGAACACTGAAGCTTTCTTT. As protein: CAINTANTEAFF.

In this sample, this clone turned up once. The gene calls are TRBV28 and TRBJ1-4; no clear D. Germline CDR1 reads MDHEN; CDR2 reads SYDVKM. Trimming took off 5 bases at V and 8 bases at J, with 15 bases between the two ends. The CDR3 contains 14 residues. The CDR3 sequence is CASSPFTRGEKLFF. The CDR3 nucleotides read TGTGCCAGCAGTCCATTCACCCGAGGGGAAAAACTGTTTTTT. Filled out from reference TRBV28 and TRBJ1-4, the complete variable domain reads DVKVTQSSRYLVKRTGEKVFLECVQDMDHENMFWYRQDPGLGLRLIYFSYDVKMKEKGDIPEGYSVSREKKERFSLILESASTNQTSMYLCASSPFTRGEKLFFGSGTQLSVL.

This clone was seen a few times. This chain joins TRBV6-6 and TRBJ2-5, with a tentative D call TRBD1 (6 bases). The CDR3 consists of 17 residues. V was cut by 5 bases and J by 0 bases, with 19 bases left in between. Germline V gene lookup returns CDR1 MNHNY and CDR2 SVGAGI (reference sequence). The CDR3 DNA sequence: TGTGCCAGCAGTCGTACAGGGATAGGATTTAACCAAGAGACCCAGTACTTC. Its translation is CASSRTGIGFNQETQYF.

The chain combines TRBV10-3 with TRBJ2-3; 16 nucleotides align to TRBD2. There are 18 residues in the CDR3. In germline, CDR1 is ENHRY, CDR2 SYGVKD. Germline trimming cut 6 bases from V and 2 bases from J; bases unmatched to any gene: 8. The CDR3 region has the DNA TGTGCCATCAGGGCCGGGACTAGCGGGGGGGCTGACACAGATACGCAGTATTTT. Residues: CAIRAGTSGGADTDTQYF.

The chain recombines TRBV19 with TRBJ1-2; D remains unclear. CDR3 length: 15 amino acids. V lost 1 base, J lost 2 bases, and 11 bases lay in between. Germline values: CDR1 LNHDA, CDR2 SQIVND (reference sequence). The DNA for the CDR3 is TGTGCCAGTAGTATAGCCCCGAGCAGGAACTATGGCTACACCTTC. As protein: CASSIAPSRNYGYTF.

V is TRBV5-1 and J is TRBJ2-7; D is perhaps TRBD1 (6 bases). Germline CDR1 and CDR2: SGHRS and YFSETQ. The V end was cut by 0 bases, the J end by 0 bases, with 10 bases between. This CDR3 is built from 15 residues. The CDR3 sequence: CASSLAGTNSYEQYF. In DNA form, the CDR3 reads TGCGCCAGCAGCTTGGCCGGGACAAACTCCTACGAGCAGTACTTC.

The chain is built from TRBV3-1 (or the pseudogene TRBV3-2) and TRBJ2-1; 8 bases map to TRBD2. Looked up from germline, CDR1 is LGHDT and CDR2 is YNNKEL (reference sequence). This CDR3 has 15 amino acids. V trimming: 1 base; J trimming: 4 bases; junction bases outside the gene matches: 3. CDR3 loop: CASSQVRGAYNEQFF. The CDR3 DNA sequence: TGTGCCAGCAGCCAAGTGCGGGGGGCTTACAATGAGCAGTTCTTC.

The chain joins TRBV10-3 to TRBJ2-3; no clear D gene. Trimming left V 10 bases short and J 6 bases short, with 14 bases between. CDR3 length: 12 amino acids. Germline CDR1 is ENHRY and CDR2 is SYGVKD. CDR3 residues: CATSTSVDTQYF. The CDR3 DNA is TGTGCCACCTCCACGTCGGTCGATACGCAGTATTTT.

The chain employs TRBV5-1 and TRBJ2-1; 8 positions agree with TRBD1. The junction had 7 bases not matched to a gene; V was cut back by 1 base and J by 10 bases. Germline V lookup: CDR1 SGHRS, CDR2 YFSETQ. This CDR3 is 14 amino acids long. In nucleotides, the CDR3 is TGCGCCAGCAGCTTGTACCAGGGGGCTGTGGAGCAGTTCTTC. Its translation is CASSLYQGAVEQFF.

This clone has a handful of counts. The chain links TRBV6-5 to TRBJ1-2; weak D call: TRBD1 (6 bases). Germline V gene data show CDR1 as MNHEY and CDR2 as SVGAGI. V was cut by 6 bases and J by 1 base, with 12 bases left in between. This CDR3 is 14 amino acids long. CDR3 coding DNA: TGTGCCAGCAGGGCGGGGGCCGGTAACTATGGCTACACCTTC. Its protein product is CASRAGAGNYGYTF.